The rows below give T cell receptor beta chains drawn from one sample of a study of T cell changes during pregnancy in multiple sclerosis. Some clones are missing from TCRdb's copy, which holds only in-frame ones; the method was immunoSEQ multiplex PCR. This table holds around 69,000 clones, about nine tenths found once. The sequenced sample was peripheral blood, obtained in the first trimester of pregnancy. Every receptor here comes from a female donor with multiple sclerosis, enrolled in a pregnancy study. Both conserved end residues are part of each CDR3. Each record gives: V gene, J gene, CDR3 protein.

V: TRBV14; J: TRBJ2-3; CDR3: CASSLLASSTDTQYF
V: TRBV7-6; J: TRBJ2-5; CDR3: CASSLPIAGAQETQYF
V: TRBV5-4; J: TRBJ2-3; CDR3: CASSLLAGGISTDTQYF
V: TRBV19; J: TRBJ2-1; CDR3: CASSIDWDSSYNEQFF
V: TRBV5-4; J: TRBJ2-1; CDR3: CASSLGLVTYNEQFF
V: TRBV5-1; J: TRBJ2-2; CDR3: CASKEEGELFF
V: TRBV19; J: TRBJ2-1; CDR3: CASSIQGGGNEQFF
V: TRBV7-9; J: TRBJ2-5; CDR3: CASSPLAYQETQYF
V: TRBV18; J: TRBJ2-5; CDR3: CASPRGKETQYF
V: TRBV28; J: TRBJ1-2; CDR3: CASSLSARGNYGYTF
V: TRBV9; J: TRBJ2-7; CDR3: CASSVSGDYEQYF
V: TRBV18; J: TRBJ2-7; CDR3: CASSPRGPSGSLEQYF
V: TRBV30; J: TRBJ2-2; CDR3: CAWTDIGAGELFF
V: TRBV28; J: TRBJ1-4; CDR3: CASSPPGGGPNEKLFF
V: TRBV7-7; J: TRBJ1-1; CDR3: CASSLAMNTEAFF
V: TRBV6-6; J: TRBJ2-7; CDR3: CASNEAGTSNEQYF
V: TRBV5-6; J: TRBJ2-3; CDR3: CASSLAADRGGLDTQYF
V: TRBV5-8; J: TRBJ1-5; CDR3: CAVQPGFNQPQHF
V: TRBV10-3; J: TRBJ1-5; CDR3: CAISAGDSQPQHF
V: TRBV7-3; J: TRBJ2-1; CDR3: CASSSPSGSSSYNEQFF
V: TRBV9; J: TRBJ1-1; CDR3: CASSQRGMNTEAFF
V: TRBV7-3; J: TRBJ2-2; CDR3: CASSPRTSGMFLAGELFF
V: TRBV18; J: TRBJ1-1; CDR3: CASSPQGALNTEAFF
V: TRBV4-3; J: TRBJ2-1; CDR3: CASSQDRQVGASNEQFF
V: TRBV2; J: TRBJ1-4; CDR3: CASREGHGFATNEKLFF
V: TRBV4-3; J: TRBJ2-2; CDR3: CASSRKAHTGGSAGELFF
V: TRBV19; J: TRBJ2-1; CDR3: CASSRGAGYDNEQFF
V: TRBV19; J: TRBJ2-3; CDR3: CASVGTGFTDTQYF
V: TRBV2; J: TRBJ1-5; CDR3: CASMADKQGNQPQHF
V: TRBV13; J: TRBJ1-2; CDR3: CASSLEQGLWGYTF
V: TRBV27; J: TRBJ2-2; CDR3: CASRGRRNSAGGSGELFF
V: TRBV9; J: TRBJ1-6; CDR3: CASSVAGSSNSPLHF